The rows below give T cell receptor beta chains drawn from one sample of a study of chemoradiotherapy in HPV16-positive cancers. TCRdb keeps only in-frame clones here, not all; method: immunoSEQ multiplex PCR. Of about 24,000 clones detected, roughly 92% appear once; the ten largest clones hold roughly 16%. The starting material was blood, obtained from a patient who underwent chemoradiotherapy. The receptors derive from a human donor with HPV-associated anogenital cancer. Each CDR3 is given with its conserved first and last residue. A D gene is named only where the DNA matches it firmly. Not all rows give a size; the values are once, few, many and, for expanded clones, a class.

CDR3,DNA,J,size,V,D
CASSIQGQQPQHF,TGTGCCAGCAGTATACAGGGGCAGCAGCCCCAGCATTTT,TRBJ1-5,few,TRBV6-5,TRBD1
CASSVGAPDTQYF,TGTGCCAGCAGCGTAGGAGCCCCAGATACGCAGTATTTT,TRBJ2-3,.,TRBV9,.
CASSGVDNEQFF,TGTGCCAGCAGCGGTGTAGACAATGAGCAGTTCTTC,TRBJ2-1,once,TRBV4-2,.
CASSQSSRSWSTLPKHYGYTF,TGTGCCAGCAGCCAGAGCTCTAGATCTTGGTCCACGCTACCAAAACACTATGGCTACACCTTC,TRBJ1-2,.,TRBV14,.
CSARENTQYF,TGCAGTGCTAGGGAGAATACGCAGTATTTT,TRBJ2-3,.,TRBV20-1,.
CASSFYNEQFF,TGTGCCAGCAGTTTCTACAATGAGCAGTTCTTC,TRBJ2-1,.,TRBV27,.
CASSPGNTDTQYF,TGTGCCAGCAGCCCTGGGAACACAGATACGCAGTATTTT,TRBJ2-3,.,TRBV7-2,.
CASSPRGGSTDTQYF,TGTGCCAGTAGTCCCCGCGGCGGGAGCACAGATACGCAGTATTTT,TRBJ2-3,.,TRBV19,.
CASSSTGGPTDTQYF,TGCGCCAGCAGCTCCACAGGGGGGCCCACAGATACGCAGTATTTT,TRBJ2-3,.,TRBV5-1,TRBD1
CASSPQGLNTEAFF,TGTGCCAGCAGCCCACAGGGGCTAAACACTGAAGCTTTCTTT,TRBJ1-1,.,TRBV13,TRBD1
CASSFGDQETQYF,TGTGCCAGCAGTTTCGGGGATCAGGAGACCCAGTACTTC,TRBJ2-5,once,TRBV27,.
CASRVGVYTEAFF,TGTGCCAGCAGAGTTGGAGTTTACACTGAAGCTTTCTTT,TRBJ1-1,.,TRBV2,.
CASSLDRRGRASYGYTF,TGTGCCAGCAGCTTAGATAGACGGGGGCGGGCGTCTTATGGCTACACCTTC,TRBJ1-2,.,TRBV7-2,.
CASSRGGLAVLNEQYF,TGTGCCAGCAGCCGCGGGGGGCTAGCGGTCTTAAACGAGCAGTACTTC,TRBJ2-7,.,TRBV7-3,TRBD2
CASRGTGSRQYF,TGCGCCAGCAGGGGGACAGGCTCGAGGCAGTACTTC,TRBJ2-7,.,TRBV23-1,TRBD1
CASSLGLGRGKNTEAFF,TGTGCCAGCAGCTTAGGTCTCGGTCGGGGAAAGAACACTGAAGCTTTCTTT,TRBJ1-1,.,TRBV7-2,.
CASSSKRGWGQPQHF,TGTGCCAGCAGCTCCAAGAGAGGTTGGGGTCAGCCCCAGCATTTT,TRBJ1-5,few,TRBV21-1,.
CASSRSKAGLYNEQFF,TGTGCCAGCTCCCGCTCTAAAGCGGGCCTATACAATGAGCAGTTCTTC,TRBJ2-1,.,TRBV18,.
CASSPRTLVLSTEAFF,TGTGCCAGCTCACCTCGAACACTAGTGTTAAGCACTGAAGCTTTCTTT,TRBJ1-1,.,TRBV18,.
CAIRAGTGNEQYF,TGTGCCATCAGGGCCGGGACAGGGAACGAGCAGTACTTC,TRBJ2-7,.,TRBV10-3,TRBD1
CASSFEGGTEAFF,TGTGCCAGCAGCTTTGAGGGTGGCACTGAAGCTTTCTTT,TRBJ1-1,.,TRBV5-6,.
CASSQDYGTPQETQYF,TGCGCCAGCAGCCAAGATTACGGAACACCACAAGAGACCCAGTACTTC,TRBJ2-5,.,TRBV4-3,.
CATGVGTQYF,TGTGCCACGGGGGTAGGTACGCAGTATTTT,TRBJ2-3,.,TRBV27,.
CASSLGGLGANVLTF,TGTGCCAGCAGCTTGGGGGGGCTTGGGGCCAACGTCCTGACTTTC,TRBJ2-6,.,TRBV5-4,.
CASTPMGLYGYTF,TGTGCCAGCACCCCTATGGGGCTCTATGGCTACACCTTC,TRBJ1-2,.,TRBV7-6,.
CASTPGAGGTGELFF,TGTGCCAGCACCCCGGGGGCAGGGGGCACCGGGGAGCTGTTTTTT,TRBJ2-2,once,TRBV9,.
CASSLPTSGPSYNEQFF,TGTGCCAGCAGCTTGCCCACTAGCGGGCCCTCCTACAATGAGCAGTTCTTC,TRBJ2-1,.,TRBV5-5,TRBD2
CASSLSGTGELFF,TGTGCCAGCAGTTTATCGGGGACCGGGGAGCTGTTTTTT,TRBJ2-2,.,TRBV27,.
CASSPRSGPYNEQFF,TGTGCCAGTAGTCCACGCAGCGGGCCCTACAATGAGCAGTTCTTC,TRBJ2-1,.,TRBV19,.
CASSLQETQYF,TGTGCCAGCAGCCTACAAGAGACCCAGTACTTC,TRBJ2-5,.,TRBV7-6,.
CASSFDQARRSYTF,TGTGCCAGCAGTTTCGATCAAGCTAGACGGAGCTACACCTTC,TRBJ1-2,.,TRBV28,.
CASSPNLGSPGELFF,TGTGCCAGCAGCCCCAACCTGGGCTCACCCGGGGAGCTGTTTTTT,TRBJ2-2,few,TRBV7-9,.